This T cell receptor beta chain emerged from a study of T cells in Graves' hyperthyroidism and ophthalmopathy. Study-level points and caveats: Stable hyperthyroidism and ophthalmopathy were separated using 13 V-J signatures. It was a median 6.5 months before onset that the model predicted ophthalmopathy.

Patients with uncontrolled infections, other autoimmune diseases, pregnancy or lactation were excluded. PBMCs came from less than 11 ml fresh peripheral blood. Concerning this clonotype itself: Its antigen is not known.

CDR1 and CDR2 from the germline V gene are LNHNV and YYDKDF (reference sequence). V dropped 1 base and J dropped 0 bases, with 7 bases sitting between them. This CDR3 contains 15 residues. Using RNA transcripts as the source, TCR beta CDR3 regions were amplified. First-round RT-PCR targeting the TCR CDR3 was performed with the HTBI primer set. TCRdb processed the multiplex PCR reads anew with MiXCR; each CDR3 protein has one entry. The sample comprises hundreds of thousands of distinct CDR3 sequences, 20% of which are singletons, and around 50% rests with the top ten. Material: blood. The V call is TRBV15, the J call TRBJ1-3; weak D call: TRBD1 (5 bases). The receptor's source is a man between 35 and 55 years old with Graves' ophthalmopathy. The CDR3 DNA reads TGTGCCACCAGCAGAGGAGGGACCTCTGGAAACACCATATATTTT. It yields the protein CATSRGGTSGNTIYF. Full variable domain (rest looked up from reference TRBV15 and TRBJ1-3): DAMVIQNPRYQVTQFGKPVTLSCSQTLNHNVMYWYQQKSSQAPKLLFHYYDKDFNNEADTPDNFQSRRPNTSFCFLDIRSPGLGDTAMYLCATSRGGTSGNTIYFGEGSWLTVV.